This T cell receptor beta chain was recovered during a study of blood T cell repertoires in COVID-19. Study details: Acute-phase and convalescent COVID-19 samples originated in the United States, Italy and Spain.

Patients from Seattle were sampled longitudinally, starting during active infection. Trimming removed 8 bases from V and 5 bases from J, with 9 bases in between. This CDR3 spans 11 amino acids. Sequenced by immunoSEQ multiplex PCR; TCRdb stores in-frame clones only, minus some. The sample includes roughly 380,000 clones, 70% to 90% of them seen just once. The receptor was derived from a woman in her thirties or forties with COVID-19, enrolled during active disease. The chain uses TRBV12-3 or TRBV12-4 and TRBJ1-1, with D hard to call. The sample comprised peripheral blood. CDR3 sequence reads: CASLPRTEAFF. The CDR3 DNA follows: TGTGCCAGCCTGCCCCGGACTGAAGCTTTCTTT.